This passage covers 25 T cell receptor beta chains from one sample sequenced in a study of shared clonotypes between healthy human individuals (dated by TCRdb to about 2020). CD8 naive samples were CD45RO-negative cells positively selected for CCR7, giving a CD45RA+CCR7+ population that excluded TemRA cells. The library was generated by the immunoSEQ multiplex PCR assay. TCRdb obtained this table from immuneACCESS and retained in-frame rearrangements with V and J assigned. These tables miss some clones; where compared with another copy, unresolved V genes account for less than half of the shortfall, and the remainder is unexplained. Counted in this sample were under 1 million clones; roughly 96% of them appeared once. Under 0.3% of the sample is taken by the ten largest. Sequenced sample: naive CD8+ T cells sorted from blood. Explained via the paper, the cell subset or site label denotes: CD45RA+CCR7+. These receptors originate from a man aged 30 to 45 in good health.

The CDR3 DNA follows: TGTGCCAGTAGTTCCCTAGCGGGAGTAGGCGAGCAGTACTTC. Protein: CASSSLAGVGEQYF. The rearrangement uses TRBV19 and TRBJ2-7, with 10 bases identical to TRBD2. Looked up from germline, CDR1 is LNHDA and CDR2 is SQIVND (reference sequence). The length of the CDR3 is 14 residues. Trimming took 5 bases from V and 6 from J; bases not matched to a gene: 7.

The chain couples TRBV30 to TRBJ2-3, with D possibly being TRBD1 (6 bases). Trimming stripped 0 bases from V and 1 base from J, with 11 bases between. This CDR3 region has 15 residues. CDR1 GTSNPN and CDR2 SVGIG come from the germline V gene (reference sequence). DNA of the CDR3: TGTGCCTGGAGTGTAGTCGCAGGGGGCACAGATACGCAGTATTTT. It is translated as CAWSVVAGGTDTQYF.

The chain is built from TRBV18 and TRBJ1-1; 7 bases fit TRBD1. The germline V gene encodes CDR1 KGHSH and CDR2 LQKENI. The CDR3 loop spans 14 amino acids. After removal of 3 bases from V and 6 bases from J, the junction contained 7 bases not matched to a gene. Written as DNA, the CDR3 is TGTGCCAGCTCACCGGCACAGGGGAGTTCTGAAGCTTTCTTT. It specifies CASSPAQGSSEAFF.

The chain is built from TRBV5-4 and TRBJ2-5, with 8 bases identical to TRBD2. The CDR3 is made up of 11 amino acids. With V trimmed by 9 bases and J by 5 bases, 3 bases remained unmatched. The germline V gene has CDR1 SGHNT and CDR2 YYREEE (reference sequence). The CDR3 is CATASGETQYF. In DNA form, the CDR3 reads TGTGCCACGGCTAGCGGGGAGACCCAGTACTTC.

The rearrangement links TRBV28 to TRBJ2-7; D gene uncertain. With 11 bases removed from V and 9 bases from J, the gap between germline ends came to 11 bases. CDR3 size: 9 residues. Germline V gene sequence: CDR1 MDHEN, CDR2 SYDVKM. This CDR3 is CALVRWQYF. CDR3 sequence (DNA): TGTGCCTTGGTTAGATGGCAGTACTTC.

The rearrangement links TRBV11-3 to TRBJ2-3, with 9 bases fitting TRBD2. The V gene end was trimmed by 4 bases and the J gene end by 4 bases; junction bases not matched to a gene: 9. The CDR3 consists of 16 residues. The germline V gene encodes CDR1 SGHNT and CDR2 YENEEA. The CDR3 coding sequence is TGTGCCAGCAGCTCCGGTAGCGGGAGCATGGCAGATACGCAGTATTTT. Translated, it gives CASSSGSGSMADTQYF.

CDR3 residues: CSVEDPAQGATYEQYF. In DNA form, the CDR3 reads TGCAGCGTTGAAGATCCGGCACAGGGGGCAACGTACGAGCAGTACTTC. The rearrangement uses TRBV29-1 and TRBJ2-7; TRBD1 matches at 9 bases. Trimming removed 0 bases from V and 4 bases from J; junction bases left unmatched: 10. CDR3 length: 16 residues. CDR1 is SQVTM and CDR2 is ANQGSEA in the germline V gene.

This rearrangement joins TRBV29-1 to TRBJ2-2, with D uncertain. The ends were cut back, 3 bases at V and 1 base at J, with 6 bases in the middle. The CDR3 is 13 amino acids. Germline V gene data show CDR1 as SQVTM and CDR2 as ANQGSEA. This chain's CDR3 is CSVEEKNTGELFF. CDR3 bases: TGCAGCGTTGAGGAGAAGAACACCGGGGAGCTGTTTTTT.

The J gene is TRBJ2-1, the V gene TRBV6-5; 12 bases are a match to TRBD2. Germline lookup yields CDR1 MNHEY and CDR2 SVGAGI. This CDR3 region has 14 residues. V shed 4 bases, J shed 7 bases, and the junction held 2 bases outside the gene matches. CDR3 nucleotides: TGTGCCAGCAGTTTAGGACTAGCGGGAAATGAGCAGTTCTTC. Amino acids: CASSLGLAGNEQFF.

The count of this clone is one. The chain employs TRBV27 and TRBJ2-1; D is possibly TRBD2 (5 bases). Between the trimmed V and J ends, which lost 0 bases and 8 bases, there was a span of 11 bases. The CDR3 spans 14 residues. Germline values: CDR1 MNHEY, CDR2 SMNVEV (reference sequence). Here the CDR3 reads CASSLSLAIDEQFF. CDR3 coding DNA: TGTGCCAGCAGTTTATCGCTAGCTATCGATGAGCAGTTCTTC.

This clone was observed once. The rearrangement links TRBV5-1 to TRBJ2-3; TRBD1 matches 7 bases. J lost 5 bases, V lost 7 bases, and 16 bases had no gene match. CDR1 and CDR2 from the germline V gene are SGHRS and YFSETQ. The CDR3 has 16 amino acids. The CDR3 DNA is TGCGCCAGCTCTCGGGGACAGCTCTACGAGGGAGATACGCAGTATTTT. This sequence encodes CASSRGQLYEGDTQYF.

The CDR3 spells CASSGGTSGTGELFF. Here the CDR3 DNA reads TGCGCCAGCAGTGGGGGGACTAGCGGGACCGGGGAGCTGTTTTTT. J is TRBJ2-2 and V is TRBV10-1; TRBD2 matches at 12 bases. V gave up 4 bases and J gave up 5 bases; unmatched junction bases: 2. This CDR3 is 15 amino acids long. Germline V gene sequence: CDR1 WNHNN, CDR2 SYGVQD (reference sequence).

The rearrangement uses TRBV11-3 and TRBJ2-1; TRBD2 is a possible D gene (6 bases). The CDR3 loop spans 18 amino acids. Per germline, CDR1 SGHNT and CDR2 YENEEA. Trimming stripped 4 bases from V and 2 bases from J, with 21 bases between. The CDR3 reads CASSSKARGVGTYNEQFF. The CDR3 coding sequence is TGTGCCAGCAGCTCGAAGGCGCGGGGAGTGGGGACCTACAATGAGCAGTTCTTC.

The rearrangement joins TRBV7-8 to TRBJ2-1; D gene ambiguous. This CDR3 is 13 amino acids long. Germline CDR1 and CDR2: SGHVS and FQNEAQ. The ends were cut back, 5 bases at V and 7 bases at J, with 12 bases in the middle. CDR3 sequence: CASSPPNGNEQFF. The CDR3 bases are TGTGCCAGCAGCCCTCCGAACGGTAATGAGCAGTTCTTC.

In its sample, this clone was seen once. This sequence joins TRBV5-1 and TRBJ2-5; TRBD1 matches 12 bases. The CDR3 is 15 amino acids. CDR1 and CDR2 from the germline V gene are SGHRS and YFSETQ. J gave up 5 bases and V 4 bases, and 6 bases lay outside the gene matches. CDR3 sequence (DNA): TGCGCCAGCAGCGGATGGGACAGGGGGCTGGAGACCCAGTACTTC. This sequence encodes CASSGWDRGLETQYF.

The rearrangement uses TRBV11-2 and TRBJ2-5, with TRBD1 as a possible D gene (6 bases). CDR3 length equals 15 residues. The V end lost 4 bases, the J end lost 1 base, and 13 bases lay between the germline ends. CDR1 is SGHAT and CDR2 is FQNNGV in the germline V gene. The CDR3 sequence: CASSSPWTVQETQYF. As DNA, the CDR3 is TGTGCCAGCAGCTCACCATGGACAGTCCAAGAGACCCAGTACTTC.

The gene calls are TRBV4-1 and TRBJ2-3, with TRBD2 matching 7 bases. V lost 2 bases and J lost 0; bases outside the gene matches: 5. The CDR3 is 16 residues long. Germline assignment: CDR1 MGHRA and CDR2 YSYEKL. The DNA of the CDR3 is TGCGCCAGCAGCCAAAGGGCTAGCGGTAGCACAGATACGCAGTATTTT. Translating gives CASSQRASGSTDTQYF.

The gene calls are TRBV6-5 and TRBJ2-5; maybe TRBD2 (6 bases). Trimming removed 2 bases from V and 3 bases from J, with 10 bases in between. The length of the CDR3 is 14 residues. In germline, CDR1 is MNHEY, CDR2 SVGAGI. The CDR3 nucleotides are TGTGCCAGCAGTTACCTGGGACTGGAAGAGACCCAGTACTTC. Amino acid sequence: CASSYLGLEETQYF.

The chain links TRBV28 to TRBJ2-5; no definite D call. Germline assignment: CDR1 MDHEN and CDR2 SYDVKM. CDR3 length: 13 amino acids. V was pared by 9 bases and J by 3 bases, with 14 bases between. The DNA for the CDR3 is TGTGCCAGTCAGCCCCTAGGAAAAGAGACCCAGTACTTC. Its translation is CASQPLGKETQYF.

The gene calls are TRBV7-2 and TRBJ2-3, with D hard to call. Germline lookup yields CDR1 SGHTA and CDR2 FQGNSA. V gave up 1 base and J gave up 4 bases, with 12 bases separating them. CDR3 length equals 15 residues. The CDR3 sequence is CASSLVASPPDTQYF. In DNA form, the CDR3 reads TGTGCCAGCAGCTTAGTTGCGAGCCCCCCAGATACGCAGTATTTT.

DNA for the CDR3: TGTGCCAGCAGTGGAGGAGTCATATCTGGAAACACCATATATTTT. Its translation: CASSGGVISGNTIYF. The chain links TRBV6-1 to TRBJ1-3; D call uncertain. Trimming took 4 bases from V and 1 from J, leaving 11 bases between them. CDR3 length: 15 amino acids. CDR1 and CDR2 from the germline V gene are MNHNS and SASEGT.

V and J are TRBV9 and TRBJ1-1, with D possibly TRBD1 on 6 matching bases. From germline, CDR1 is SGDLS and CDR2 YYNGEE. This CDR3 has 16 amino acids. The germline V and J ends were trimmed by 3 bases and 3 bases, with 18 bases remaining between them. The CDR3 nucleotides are TGTGCCAGCAGCGATCATTCTCGTCAGGGGCACACTGAAGCTTTCTTT. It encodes CASSDHSRQGHTEAFF.

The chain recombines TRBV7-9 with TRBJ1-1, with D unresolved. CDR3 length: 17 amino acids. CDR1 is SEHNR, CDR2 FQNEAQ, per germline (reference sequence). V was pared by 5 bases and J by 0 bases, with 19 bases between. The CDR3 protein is CASSPTRPPRMNTEAFF. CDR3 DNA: TGTGCCAGCAGCCCTACCCGCCCCCCCAGGATGAACACTGAAGCTTTCTTT.

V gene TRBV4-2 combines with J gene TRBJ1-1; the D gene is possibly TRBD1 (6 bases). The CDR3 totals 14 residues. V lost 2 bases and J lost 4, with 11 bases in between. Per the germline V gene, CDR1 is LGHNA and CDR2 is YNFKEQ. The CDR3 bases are TGTGCCAGCAGCCAACCCACAGGGAGCACTGAAGCTTTCTTT. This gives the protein CASSQPTGSTEAFF.

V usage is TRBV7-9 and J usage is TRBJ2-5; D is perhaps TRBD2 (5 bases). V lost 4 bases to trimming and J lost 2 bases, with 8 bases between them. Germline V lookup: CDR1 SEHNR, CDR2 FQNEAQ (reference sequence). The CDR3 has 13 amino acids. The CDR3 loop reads CASSYPGQETQYF. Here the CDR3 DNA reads TGTGCCAGCAGCTACCCGGGACAAGAGACCCAGTACTTC. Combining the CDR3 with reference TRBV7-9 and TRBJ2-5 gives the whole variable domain DTGVSQNPRHKITKRGQNVTFRCDPISEHNRLYWYRQTLGQGPEFLTYFQNEAQLEKSRLLSDRFSAERPKGSFSTLEIQRTEQGDSAMYLCASSYPGQETQYFGPGTRLLVL.